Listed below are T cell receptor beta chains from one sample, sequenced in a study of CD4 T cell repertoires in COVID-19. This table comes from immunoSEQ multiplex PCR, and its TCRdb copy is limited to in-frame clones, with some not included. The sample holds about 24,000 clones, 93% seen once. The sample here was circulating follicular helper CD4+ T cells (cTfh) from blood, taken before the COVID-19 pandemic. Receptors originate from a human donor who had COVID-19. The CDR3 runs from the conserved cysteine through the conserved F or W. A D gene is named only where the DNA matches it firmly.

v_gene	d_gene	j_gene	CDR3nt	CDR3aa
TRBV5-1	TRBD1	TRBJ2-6	TGCGCCAGCAGCACGGACAGGGCTGGGGCCAACGTCCTGACTTTC	CASSTDRAGANVLTF
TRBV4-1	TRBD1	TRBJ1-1	TGCGCCAGCAGCCATGCCCCCGGGACAGGTCATATTTGGGACACTGAAGCTTTCTTT	CASSHAPGTGHIWDTEAFF
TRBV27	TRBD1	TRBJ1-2	TGTGCCAGCAGTTCACCGGGACAGGGCGATGGCTACACCTTC	CASSSPGQGDGYTF
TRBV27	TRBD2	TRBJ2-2	TGTGCCAGCAGTTTATTGCCCGATGGAAGGATAGCGGGAGGAGGTACCGGGGAGCTGTTTTTT	CASSLLPDGRIAGGGTGELFF
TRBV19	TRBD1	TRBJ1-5	TGTGCCAGTAGTACCACCGGGACAGCAAATCAGCCCCAGCATTTT	CASSTTGTANQPQHF
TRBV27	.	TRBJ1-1	TGTGCCAGCAGCCGAGGGGGTGAAGCTTTCTTT	CASSRGGEAFF
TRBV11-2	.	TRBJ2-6	TGTGCCAGCAGCTCCCTCAATAGCGTACTTTTTTACGGGGCCAACGTCCTGACTTTC	CASSSLNSVLFYGANVLTF
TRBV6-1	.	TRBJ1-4	TGTGCCAGCAACAGGGCGAATGAAAAACTGTTTTTT	CASNRANEKLFF
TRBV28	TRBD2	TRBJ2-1	TGTGCCAGCAGTTTAACGGTAGCGGGTTTCTCCTACAATGAGCAGTTCTTC	CASSLTVAGFSYNEQFF
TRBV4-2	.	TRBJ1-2	TGTGCCAGCAGCCAGGACTTTAGTGACTATGGCTACACCTTC	CASSQDFSDYGYTF
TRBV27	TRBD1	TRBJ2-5	TGTGCCAGCAGGGCTTCGGGACAGGGTGTCCGTCTCGGGCGAGAGACCCAGTACTTC	CASRASGQGVRLGRETQYF
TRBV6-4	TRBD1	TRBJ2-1	TGTGCCAGCAGCGCGGACAGGGGACTGTACAATGAGCAGTTCTTC	CASSADRGLYNEQFF
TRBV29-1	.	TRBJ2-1	TGCAGCGCCATGACTAGAGGTTTAAATGAGCAGTTCTTC	CSAMTRGLNEQFF
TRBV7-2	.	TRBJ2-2	TGTGCCAGCAGCCAAACCTATAACTCCGGGGAGCTGTTTTTT	CASSQTYNSGELFF
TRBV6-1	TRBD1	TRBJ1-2	TGTGCCAGCAGTACAGGGGGCGTCTATGGCTACACCTTC	CASSTGGVYGYTF
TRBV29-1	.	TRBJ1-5	TGCAGCGTCCAAACGGGGGGCGGGCAGCCCCAGCATTTT	CSVQTGGGQPQHF
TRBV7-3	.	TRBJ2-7	TGTGCCAGCAGCTCTCTGGACAGAAGCTACGAGCAGTACTTC	CASSSLDRSYEQYF
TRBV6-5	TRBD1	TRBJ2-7	TGTGCCAGCAGTTCAGGGGGCATGGGGAACGAGCAGTACTTC	CASSSGGMGNEQYF
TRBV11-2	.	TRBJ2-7	TGTGCCAGCAGCCCCGACAGGACGTTAACCTACGAGCAGTACTTC	CASSPDRTLTYEQYF
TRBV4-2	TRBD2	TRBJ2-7	TGTGCCAGCAGCCCCAGCGGGAAACTCGACGAGCAGTACTTC	CASSPSGKLDEQYF